The clone carrying this T cell receptor beta chain is categorized as medium-sized. These data are taken from a study of sequential checkpoint blockade in melanoma. Noted treatment: randomized to nivolumab then ipilimumab (arm A) or the reverse (arm B). Looked up from germline, CDR1 is SGHNT and CDR2 is YENEEA. The CDR3 length is 15 residues. The junction had 9 bases not matched to a gene; V was cut back by 2 bases and J by 6 bases. Assay used: immunoSEQ multiplex PCR; TCRdb lists only in-frame clones, some missing. The sample records over a thousand clones, less than 25% being singletons. This receptor was obtained from a human donor with melanoma. This rearrangement joins TRBV11-3 to TRBJ2-7, with TRBD2 identical over 8 bases. The sequencing here drew on tumor tissue (inferred from file names), taken from a patient given nivolumab and ipilimumab in sequence. In DNA, the CDR3 is TGTGCCAGCAGCTTATTAGGCGGGAGGCCCTCCGAGCAGTACTTC. It yields the protein CASSLLGGRPSEQYF.